One and the same sample provided the 7 T cell receptor beta chains below, sequenced in a study of T cells after yellow fever vaccination. From the 5' RACE reads, TCRdb called clonotypes with MiXCR, one entry per CDR3 protein. Of more than 55,000 distinct CDR3 sequences listed, about 7% were seen once; the top ten hold around 34%. The specimen comprised CD8+ T cells sorted from PBMCs, sampled 15 days after the yellow fever booster vaccination. Receptor source: a man aged 25-40 years who received the YFV17D yellow fever vaccine.

This clonotype showed up many times. V gene TRBV3-1 combines with J gene TRBJ2-3; possibly TRBD2 for D (5 bases). The germline V and J ends were trimmed by 1 base and 0 bases, with 11 bases remaining between them. This CDR3 spans 16 amino acids. From germline, CDR1 is LGHDT and CDR2 YNNKEL (reference sequence). CDR3 loop: CASSQGRSFSTDTQYF. The CDR3 region has the DNA TGTGCCAGCAGCCAAGGGAGGTCGTTTAGCACAGATACGCAGTATTTT.

This clonotype appeared many times. V usage is TRBV12-3 or TRBV12-4 and J usage is TRBJ1-6; no reliable D call. The CDR3 is made up of 15 amino acids. Trimming removed 2 bases from V and 9 bases from J, with 14 bases in between. Written as DNA, the CDR3 is TGTGCCAGCAGTTTAACCGGGCCTCTAGGTTCACCCCTCCACTTT. It encodes CASSLTGPLGSPLHF.

About this clonotype: Possible read error: a much larger clone is one base away. V and J are TRBV2 and TRBJ2-1; TRBD2 matches at 15 bases. Germline V gene data show CDR1 as SNHLY and CDR2 as FYNNEI. This CDR3 comprises 18 residues. CDR3 sequence: CVSSRGLAGGSSYNEQFF. The CDR3 DNA is TGTGTCAGCAGCCGAGGACTAGCGGGGGGGAGCTCCTACAATGAGCAGTTCTTC.

This clonotype came up many times. The chain employs TRBV29-1 and TRBJ2-1; no firm D call. Trimming removed 6 bases from V and 2 bases from J, with 11 bases in between. This CDR3 spans 13 amino acids. The germline gives CDR1 SQVTM, CDR2 ANQGSEA. This CDR3 is CSVQTATYNEQFF. As DNA, the CDR3 is TGCAGCGTGCAGACGGCAACCTACAATGAGCAGTTCTTC.

This clonotype was observed many times. The chain links TRBV27 to TRBJ2-5; 7 bases match TRBD2. Looked up from germline, CDR1 is MNHEY and CDR2 is SMNVEV (reference sequence). V trimming: 6 bases; J trimming: 1 base; junction bases outside the gene matches: 8. The CDR3 loop spans 15 amino acids. The CDR3 nucleotides read TGTGCCAGCAGGCGGTTGGGGGGGTCCCAAGAGACCCAGTACTTC. As protein: CASRRLGGSQETQYF.

The chain links TRBV20-1 to TRBJ2-1, with a possible D match to TRBD2 (5 bases). V gave up 3 bases and J gave up 7 bases, with 13 bases separating them. Looked up from germline, CDR1 is DFQATT and CDR2 is SNEGSKA (reference sequence). CDR3 length: 13 amino acids. The CDR3 nucleotides read TGCAGTGCTAGCCCTGACGGAGGTAATGAGCAGTTCTTC. The encoded protein is CSASPDGGNEQFF.

This clonotype occurred many times. This chain uses TRBV19 with TRBJ2-1, with TRBD2 identical over 8 bases. Trimming at V came to 6 bases and at J to 3 bases, leaving 4 bases not matched to a gene. This CDR3 spans 14 amino acids. Germline V gene sequence: CDR1 LNHDA, CDR2 SQIVND (reference sequence). This CDR3 is CASSEREFYNEQFF. CDR3 nucleotide sequence: TGTGCCAGTAGCGAGCGGGAGTTCTACAATGAGCAGTTCTTC. Filled out from reference TRBV19 and TRBJ2-1, the complete variable domain reads DGGITQSPKYLFRKEGQNVTLSCEQNLNHDAMYWYRQDPGQGLRLIYYSQIVNDFQKGDIAEGYSVSREKKESFPLTVTSAQKNPTAFYLCASSEREFYNEQFFGPGTRLTVL.